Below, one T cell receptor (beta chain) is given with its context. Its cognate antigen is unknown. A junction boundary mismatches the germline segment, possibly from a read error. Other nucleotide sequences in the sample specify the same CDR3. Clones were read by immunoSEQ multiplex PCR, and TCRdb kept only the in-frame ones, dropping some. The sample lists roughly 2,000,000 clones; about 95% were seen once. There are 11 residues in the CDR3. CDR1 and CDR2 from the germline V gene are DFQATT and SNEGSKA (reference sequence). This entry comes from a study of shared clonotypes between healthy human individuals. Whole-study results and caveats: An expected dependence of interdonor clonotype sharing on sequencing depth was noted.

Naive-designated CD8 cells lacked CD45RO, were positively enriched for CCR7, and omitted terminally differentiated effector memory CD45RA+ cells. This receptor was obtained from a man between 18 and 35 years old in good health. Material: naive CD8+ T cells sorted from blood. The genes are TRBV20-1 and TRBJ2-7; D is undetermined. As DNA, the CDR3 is TGCAGTGCTCGAGAGGCGTACGAGCAGTACTTC. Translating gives CSAREAYEQYF.